This entry describes one T cell receptor beta chain. Its antigen is not known. Some clones are missing from TCRdb's copy, which holds only in-frame ones; the method was immunoSEQ multiplex PCR. The profile shows tens of thousands of clones, more than 75% of them singletons. This record belongs to a study of glioma-infiltrating T cells after dendritic cell vaccination. Study-level background: Three intradermal dendritic cell vaccine injections were given every two weeks. Findings of the study overall: Estimated pretreatment TIL content predicted outcome after dendritic cell vaccination.

Selection required adequate fresh-frozen tumor tissue plus more than two years' survival data. The V gene end was trimmed by 2 bases and the J gene end by 5 bases; junction bases not matched to a gene: 4. CDR1 is MNHEY and CDR2 is SVGAGI in the germline V gene. The CDR3 contains 15 residues. Material: blood, obtained before dendritic cell vaccination. This sequence was found in a human donor with glioblastoma. This sequence joins TRBV6-5 and TRBJ2-5, with 11 bases identical to TRBD1. The CDR3 protein is CASSYGTGGGETQYF. In DNA form, the CDR3 reads TGTGCCAGCAGTTACGGGACAGGGGGAGGTGAGACCCAGTACTTC.